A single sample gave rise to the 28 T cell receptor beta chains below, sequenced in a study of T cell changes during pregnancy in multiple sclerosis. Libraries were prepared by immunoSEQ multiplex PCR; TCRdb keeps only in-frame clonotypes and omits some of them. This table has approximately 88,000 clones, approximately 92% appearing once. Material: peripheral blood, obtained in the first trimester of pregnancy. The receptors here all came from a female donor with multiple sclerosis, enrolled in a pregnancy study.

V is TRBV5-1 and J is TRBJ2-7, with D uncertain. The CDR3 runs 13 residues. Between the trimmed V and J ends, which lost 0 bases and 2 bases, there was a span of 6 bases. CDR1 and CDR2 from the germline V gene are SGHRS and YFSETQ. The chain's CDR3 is CASSLARAYEQYF. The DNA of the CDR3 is TGCGCCAGCAGCTTGGCCCGAGCCTACGAGCAGTACTTC.

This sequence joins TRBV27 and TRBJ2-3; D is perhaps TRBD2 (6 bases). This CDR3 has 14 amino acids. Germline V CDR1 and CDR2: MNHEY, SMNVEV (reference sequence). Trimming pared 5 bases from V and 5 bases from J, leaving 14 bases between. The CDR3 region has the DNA TGTGCCAGCAGTCCAGCGGGCGGAATAGATACGCAGTATTTT. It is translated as CASSPAGGIDTQYF.

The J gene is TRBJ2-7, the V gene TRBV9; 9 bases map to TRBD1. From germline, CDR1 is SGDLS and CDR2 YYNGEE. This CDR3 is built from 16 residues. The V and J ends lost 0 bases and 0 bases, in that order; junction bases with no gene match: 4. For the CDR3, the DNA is TGTGCCAGCAGCGTAGGGACAGGGGCCAGCTCCTACGAGCAGTACTTC. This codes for CASSVGTGASSYEQYF.

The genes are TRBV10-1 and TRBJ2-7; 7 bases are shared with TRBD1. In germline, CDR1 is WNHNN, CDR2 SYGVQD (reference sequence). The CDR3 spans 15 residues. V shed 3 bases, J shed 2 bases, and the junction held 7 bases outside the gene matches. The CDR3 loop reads CASSELRQGPYEQYF. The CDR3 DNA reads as TGCGCCAGCAGTGAACTCAGACAGGGCCCCTACGAGCAGTACTTC.

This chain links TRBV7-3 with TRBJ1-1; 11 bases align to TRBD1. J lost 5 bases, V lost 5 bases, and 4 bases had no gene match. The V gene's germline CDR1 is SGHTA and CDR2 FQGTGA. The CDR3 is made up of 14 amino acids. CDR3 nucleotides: TGTGCCAGCAGCCCGGGACAGGGGGAAACTGAAGCTTTCTTT. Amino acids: CASSPGQGETEAFF.

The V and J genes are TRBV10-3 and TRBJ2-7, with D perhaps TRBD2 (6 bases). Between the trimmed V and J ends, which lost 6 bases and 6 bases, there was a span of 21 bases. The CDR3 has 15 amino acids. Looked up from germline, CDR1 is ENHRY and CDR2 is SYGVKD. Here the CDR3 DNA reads TGTGCCATCAGCTGGGACTCCCTATCCGGGAGCGAGCAGTACTTC. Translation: CAISWDSLSGSEQYF.

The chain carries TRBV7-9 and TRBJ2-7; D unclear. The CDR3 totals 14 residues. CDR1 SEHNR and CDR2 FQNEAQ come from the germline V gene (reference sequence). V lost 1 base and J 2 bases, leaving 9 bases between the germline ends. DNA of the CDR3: TGTGCCAGCAGCTTAGGTCTTTCCGCCTACGAGCAGTACTTC. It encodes CASSLGLSAYEQYF.

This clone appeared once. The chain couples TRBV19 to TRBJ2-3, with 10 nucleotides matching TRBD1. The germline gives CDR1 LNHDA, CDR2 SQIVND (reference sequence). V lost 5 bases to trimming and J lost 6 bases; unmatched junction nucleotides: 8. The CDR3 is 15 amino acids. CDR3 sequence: CASSRTGTGADTQYF. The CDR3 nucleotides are TGTGCCAGTAGTCGAACAGGGACAGGGGCGGATACGCAGTATTTT. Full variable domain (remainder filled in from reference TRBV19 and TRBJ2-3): DGGITQSPKYLFRKEGQNVTLSCEQNLNHDAMYWYRQDPGQGLRLIYYSQIVNDFQKGDIAEGYSVSREKKESFPLTVTSAQKNPTAFYLCASSRTGTGADTQYFGPGTRLTVL.

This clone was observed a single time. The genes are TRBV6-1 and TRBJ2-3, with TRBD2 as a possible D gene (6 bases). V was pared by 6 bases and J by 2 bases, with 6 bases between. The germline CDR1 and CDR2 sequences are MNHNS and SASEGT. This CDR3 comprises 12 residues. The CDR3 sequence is CASRRDTDTQYF. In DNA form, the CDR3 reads TGTGCCAGCAGGCGGGACACAGATACGCAGTATTTT.

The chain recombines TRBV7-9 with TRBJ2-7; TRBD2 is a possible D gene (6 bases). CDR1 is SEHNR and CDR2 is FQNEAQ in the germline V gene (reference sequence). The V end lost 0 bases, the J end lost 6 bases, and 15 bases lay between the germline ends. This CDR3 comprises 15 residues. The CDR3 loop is CASSLALGGAAEQYF. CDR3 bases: TGTGCCAGCAGCTTAGCGCTCGGGGGAGCGGCCGAGCAGTACTTC.

The CDR3: CASSEGWGASYNEQFF. The CDR3 bases are TGTGCCAGCAGTGAAGGCTGGGGCGCCTCCTACAATGAGCAGTTCTTC. The chain recombines TRBV6-1 with TRBJ2-1; possible D gene TRBD1, 5 bases. The CDR3 runs to 16 residues. The V end lost 1 base, the J end lost 0 bases, and 10 bases lay between the germline ends. Per germline, CDR1 MNHNS and CDR2 SASEGT.

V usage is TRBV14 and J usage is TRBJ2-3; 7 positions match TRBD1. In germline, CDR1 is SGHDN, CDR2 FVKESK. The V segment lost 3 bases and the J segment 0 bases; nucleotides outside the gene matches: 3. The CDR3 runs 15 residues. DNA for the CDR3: TGTGCCAGCAGCCAGACAGGGATTAGCACAGATACGCAGTATTTT. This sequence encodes CASSQTGISTDTQYF. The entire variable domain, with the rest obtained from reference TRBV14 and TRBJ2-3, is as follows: EAGVTQFPSHSVIEKGQTVTLRCDPISGHDNLYWYRRVMGKEIKFLLHFVKESKQDESGMPNNRFLAERTGGTYSTLKVQPAELEDSGVYFCASSQTGISTDTQYFGPGTRLTVL.

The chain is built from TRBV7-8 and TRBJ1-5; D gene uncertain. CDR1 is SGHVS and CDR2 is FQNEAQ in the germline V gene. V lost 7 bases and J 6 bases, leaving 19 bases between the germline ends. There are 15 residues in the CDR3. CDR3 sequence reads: CASTPGRGVGQPQHF. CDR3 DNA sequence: TGTGCCAGCACACCGGGCCGCGGGGTGGGTCAGCCCCAGCATTTT.

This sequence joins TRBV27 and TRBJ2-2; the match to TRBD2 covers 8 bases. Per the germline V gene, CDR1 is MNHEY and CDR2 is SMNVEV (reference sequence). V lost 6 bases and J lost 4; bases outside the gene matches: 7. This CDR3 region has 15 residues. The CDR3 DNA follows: TGTGCCAGCAGGAACGGGAGGGCCCCCACCGGGGAGCTGTTTTTT. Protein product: CASRNGRAPTGELFF.

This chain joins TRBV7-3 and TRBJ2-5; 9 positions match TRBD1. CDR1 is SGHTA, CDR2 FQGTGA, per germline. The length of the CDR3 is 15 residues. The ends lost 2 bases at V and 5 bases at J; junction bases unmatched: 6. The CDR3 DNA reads TGTGCCAGCAGCTTAGGGACAGGGCACGTGGAGACCCAGTACTTC. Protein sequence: CASSLGTGHVETQYF.

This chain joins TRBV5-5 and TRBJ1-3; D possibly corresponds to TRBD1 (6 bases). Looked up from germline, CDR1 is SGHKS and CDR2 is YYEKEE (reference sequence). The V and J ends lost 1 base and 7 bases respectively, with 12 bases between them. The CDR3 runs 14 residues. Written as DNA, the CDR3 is TGTGCCAGCAGCTTGACAGGGCCCCAGAACACCATATATTTT. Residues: CASSLTGPQNTIYF.

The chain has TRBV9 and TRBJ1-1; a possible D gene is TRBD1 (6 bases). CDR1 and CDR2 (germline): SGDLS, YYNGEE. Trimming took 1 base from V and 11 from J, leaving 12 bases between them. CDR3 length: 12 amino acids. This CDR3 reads CASSVPGQPAFF. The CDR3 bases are TGTGCCAGCAGCGTACCTGGACAGCCCGCTTTCTTT.

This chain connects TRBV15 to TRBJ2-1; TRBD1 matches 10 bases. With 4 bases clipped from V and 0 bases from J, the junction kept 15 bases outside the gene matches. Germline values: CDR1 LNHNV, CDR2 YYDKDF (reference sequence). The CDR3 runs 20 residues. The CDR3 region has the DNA TGTGCCACCAGCACCAGAAGGACAGGGGGTTCTCTAAGCTCCTACAATGAGCAGTTCTTC. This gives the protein CATSTRRTGGSLSSYNEQFF.

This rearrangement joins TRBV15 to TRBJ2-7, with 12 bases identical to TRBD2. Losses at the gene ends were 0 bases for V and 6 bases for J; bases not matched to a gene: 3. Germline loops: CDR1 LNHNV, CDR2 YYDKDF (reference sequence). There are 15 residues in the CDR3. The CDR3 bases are TGTGCCACCAGCAGAGATTTACTAGCGGGAGGCGAGCAGTACTTC. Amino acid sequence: CATSRDLLAGGEQYF.

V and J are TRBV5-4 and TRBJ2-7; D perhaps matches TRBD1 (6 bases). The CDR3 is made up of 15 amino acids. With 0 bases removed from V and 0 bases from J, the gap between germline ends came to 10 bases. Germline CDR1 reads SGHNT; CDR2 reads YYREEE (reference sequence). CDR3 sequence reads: CASSLEGVLSYEQYF. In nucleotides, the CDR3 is TGTGCCAGCAGCTTGGAGGGGGTCCTCTCCTACGAGCAGTACTTC.

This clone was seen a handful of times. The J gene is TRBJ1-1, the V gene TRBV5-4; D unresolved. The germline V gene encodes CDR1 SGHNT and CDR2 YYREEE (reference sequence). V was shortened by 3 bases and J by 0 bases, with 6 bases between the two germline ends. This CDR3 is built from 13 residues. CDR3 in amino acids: CASSSTVNTEAFF. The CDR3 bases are TGTGCCAGCAGCTCTACAGTGAACACTGAAGCTTTCTTT.

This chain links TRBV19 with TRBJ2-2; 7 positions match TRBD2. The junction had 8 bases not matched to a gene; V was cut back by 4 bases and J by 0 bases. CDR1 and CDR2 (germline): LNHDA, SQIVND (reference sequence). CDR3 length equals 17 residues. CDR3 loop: CASSKAGDRANTGELFF. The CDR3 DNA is TGTGCCAGTAGTAAGGCGGGGGACCGCGCGAACACCGGGGAGCTGTTTTTT.

CDR3 DNA sequence: TGTGCCAGCACCCCAGGGGAGGGAGGTTCGAGAGGAGAGACCCAGTACTTC. Translation: CASTPGEGGSRGETQYF. The chain is built from TRBV9 and TRBJ2-5, with D tentatively TRBD2 (7 bases). CDR3 size: 17 residues. With 6 bases removed from V and 4 bases from J, the gap between germline ends came to 25 bases. CDR1 SGDLS and CDR2 YYNGEE come from the germline V gene.

The CDR3 DNA is TGCGCCAGCAGCCAAGGTATCAACACCGGGGAGCTGTTTTTT. Its translation: CASSQGINTGELFF. The chain joins TRBV4-3 to TRBJ2-2; D unresolved. The germline V and J ends were trimmed by 1 base and 2 bases, with 5 bases remaining between them. This CDR3 has 14 residues. Germline V gives CDR1 LGHNA, CDR2 YSLEER.

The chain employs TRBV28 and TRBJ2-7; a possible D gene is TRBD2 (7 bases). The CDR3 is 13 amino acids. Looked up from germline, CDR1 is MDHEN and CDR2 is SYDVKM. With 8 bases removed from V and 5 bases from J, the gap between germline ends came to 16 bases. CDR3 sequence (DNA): TGTGCCAGCTCGAGGGGGGGAAGGGACGAGCAGTACTTC. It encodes CASSRGGRDEQYF.

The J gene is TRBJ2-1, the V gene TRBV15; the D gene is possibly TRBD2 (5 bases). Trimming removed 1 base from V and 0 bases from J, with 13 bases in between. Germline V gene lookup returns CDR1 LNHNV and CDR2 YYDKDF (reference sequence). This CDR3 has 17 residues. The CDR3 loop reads CATSRVPLEASYNEQFF. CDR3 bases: TGTGCCACCAGCAGAGTTCCACTAGAGGCCTCCTACAATGAGCAGTTCTTC.

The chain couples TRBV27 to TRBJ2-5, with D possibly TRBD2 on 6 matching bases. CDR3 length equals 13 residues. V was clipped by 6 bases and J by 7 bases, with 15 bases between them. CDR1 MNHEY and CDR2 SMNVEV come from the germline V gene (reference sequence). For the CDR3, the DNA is TGTGCCAGCAGCCTCCGGGAGTCGGGGACCCAGTACTTC. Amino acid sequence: CASSLRESGTQYF.

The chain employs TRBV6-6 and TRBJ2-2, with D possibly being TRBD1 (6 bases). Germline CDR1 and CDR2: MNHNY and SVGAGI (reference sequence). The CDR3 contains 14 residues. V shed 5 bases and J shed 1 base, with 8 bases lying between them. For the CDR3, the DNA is TGTGCCAGCAGTAAACAGGGGAACACCGGGGAGCTGTTTTTT. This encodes CASSKQGNTGELFF.